This T cell receptor (beta chain) was sequenced in a study of TIL therapy for anti-PD-1-resistant metastatic lung cancer. Study-level background: Median tumor PD-L1 proportion score was under 6.5%. Tumors carried a median roughly 1.5 non-synonymous mutations per megabase.

The libraries were made with immunoSEQ v3. Produced via immunoSEQ multiplex PCR; TCRdb's table is partial and in-frame only. The table records 55,000 to 65,000 clones, about 70% of them present only once. The sample's time point: pre-treatment sample, taken before nivolumab and TIL therapy. Adults with stage 4 NSCLC were enrolled in a phase I trial. V was trimmed by 5 bases and J by 4 bases, leaving 20 bases between them. Germline CDR1 MDHEN, CDR2 SYDVKM. This CDR3 is built from 16 residues. The sample was blood, taken at baseline. The receptor was derived from a person between 30 and 80 years old with non-small cell lung cancer. V is TRBV28 and J is TRBJ2-5; D is perhaps TRBD1 (5 bases). In DNA, the CDR3 is TGTGCCAGCAGTCCCCATTTGTTAGGGGCGCGAGAGACCCAGTACTTC. The encoded protein is CASSPHLLGARETQYF.